A single sample is the source of the 3 T cell receptor beta chains below, sequenced in a study of blood T cell repertoires in COVID-19. Assay: immunoSEQ multiplex PCR; the TCRdb copy retains only in-frame clones and omits some. The table has 300,000 to 450,000 clones, around 92% seen once. Material: peripheral blood. Receptors originate from a woman in her twenties or thirties with COVID-19, enrolled during active disease.

The chain recombines TRBV2 with TRBJ1-3; a possible D gene is TRBD1 (5 bases). The V end was cut by 9 bases, the J end by 4 bases, with 16 bases between. Germline V gives CDR1 SNHLY, CDR2 FYNNEI. There are 14 residues in the CDR3. The CDR3 bases are TGTGCCAGTTTACTTGACAGAGCAGGAAACACCATATATTTT. Translated: CASLLDRAGNTIYF. Drawing the rest from reference TRBV2 and TRBJ1-3, the complete variable domain is EPEVTQTPSHQVTQMGQEVILRCVPISNHLYFYWYRQILGQKVEFLVSFYNNEISEKSEIFDDQFSVERPDGSNFTLKIRSTKLEDSAMYFCASLLDRAGNTIYFGEGSWLTVV.

This chain joins TRBV4-3 and TRBJ2-1; perhaps TRBD2 as D (5 bases). The V gene's germline CDR1 is LGHNA and CDR2 YSLEER. The CDR3 length is 16 residues. Trimming removed 0 bases at V and 10 bases at J, with 19 bases between. The CDR3: CASSQDPRVRDGEQFF. The CDR3 DNA reads as TGCGCCAGCAGCCAAGATCCGAGGGTCCGCGATGGGGAGCAGTTCTTC.

This chain joins TRBV2 and TRBJ1-6; 9 bases are shared with TRBD1. The CDR3 runs 16 residues. The germline V gene encodes CDR1 SNHLY and CDR2 FYNNEI. With V trimmed by 8 bases and J by 10 bases, 15 bases remained unmatched. CDR3 nucleotides: TGTGCCAGCGACGCGGTAGGGACAGGGAAGGGATCACCCCTCCACTTT. It is translated as CASDAVGTGKGSPLHF.